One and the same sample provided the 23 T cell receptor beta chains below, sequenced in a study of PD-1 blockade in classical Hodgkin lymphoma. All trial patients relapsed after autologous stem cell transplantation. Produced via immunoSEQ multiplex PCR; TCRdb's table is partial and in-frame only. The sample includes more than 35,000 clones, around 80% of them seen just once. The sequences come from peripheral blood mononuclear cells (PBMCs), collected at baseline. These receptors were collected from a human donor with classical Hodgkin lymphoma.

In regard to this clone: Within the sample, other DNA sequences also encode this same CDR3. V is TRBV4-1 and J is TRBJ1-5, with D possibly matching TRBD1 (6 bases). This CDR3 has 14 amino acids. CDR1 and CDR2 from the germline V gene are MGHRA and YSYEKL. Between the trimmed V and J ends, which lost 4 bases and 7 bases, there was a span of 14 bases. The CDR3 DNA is TGCGCCAGCAGCCCTGCCAGGGGCGTCCAGCCCCAGCATTTT. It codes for CASSPARGVQPQHF.

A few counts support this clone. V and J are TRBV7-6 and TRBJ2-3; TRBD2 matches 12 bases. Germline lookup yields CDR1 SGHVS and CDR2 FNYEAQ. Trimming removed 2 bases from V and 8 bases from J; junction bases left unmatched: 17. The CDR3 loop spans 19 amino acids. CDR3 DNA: TGTGCCAGCAGCTTAAGGGGCCTAGCGGGAGGGCCCCGGAGTAGTACGCAGTATTTT. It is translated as CASSLRGLAGGPRSSTQYF.

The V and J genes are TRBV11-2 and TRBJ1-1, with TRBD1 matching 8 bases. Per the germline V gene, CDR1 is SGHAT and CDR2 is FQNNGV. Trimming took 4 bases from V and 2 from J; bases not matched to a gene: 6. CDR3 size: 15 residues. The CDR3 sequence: CASSSSDRVNTEAFF. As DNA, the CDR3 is TGTGCCAGCAGCTCCTCGGACAGGGTCAACACTGAAGCTTTCTTT.

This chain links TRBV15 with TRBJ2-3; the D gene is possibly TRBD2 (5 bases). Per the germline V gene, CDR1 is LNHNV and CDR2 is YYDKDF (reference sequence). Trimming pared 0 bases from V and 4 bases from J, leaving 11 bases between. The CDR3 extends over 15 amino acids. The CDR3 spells CATSRDSGVSDTQYF. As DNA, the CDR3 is TGTGCCACCAGCAGAGATTCCGGGGTCTCAGATACGCAGTATTTT.

This CDR3 reads CASSGNSGTEAFF. The DNA for the CDR3 is TGTGCCAGCAGCGGAAACTCCGGGACAGAAGCTTTCTTT. V is TRBV9 and J is TRBJ1-1, with D maybe TRBD1 (6 bases). V was trimmed by 3 bases and J by 8 bases, leaving 14 bases between them. The CDR3 runs 13 residues. The germline V gene encodes CDR1 SGDLS and CDR2 YYNGEE. Supplemented by reference TRBV9 and TRBJ1-1, the full variable domain reads DSGVTQTPKHLITATGQRVTLRCSPRSGDLSVYWYQQSLDQGLQFLIQYYNGEERAKGNILERFSAQQFPDLHSELNLSSLELGDSALYFCASSGNSGTEAFFGQGTRLTVV.

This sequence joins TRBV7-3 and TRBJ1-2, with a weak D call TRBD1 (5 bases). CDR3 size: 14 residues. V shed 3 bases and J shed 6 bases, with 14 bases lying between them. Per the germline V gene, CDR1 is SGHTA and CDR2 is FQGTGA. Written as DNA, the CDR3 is TGTGCCAGCAGCTTGGGGCAGGGTGGGGATGGCTACACCTTC. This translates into CASSLGQGGDGYTF.

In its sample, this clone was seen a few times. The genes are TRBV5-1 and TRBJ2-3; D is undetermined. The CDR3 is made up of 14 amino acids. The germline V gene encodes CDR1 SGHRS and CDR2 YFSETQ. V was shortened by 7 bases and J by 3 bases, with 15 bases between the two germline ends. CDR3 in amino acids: CASARTRSTDTQYF. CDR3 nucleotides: TGCGCCAGCGCAAGGACCCGGAGTACAGATACGCAGTATTTT.

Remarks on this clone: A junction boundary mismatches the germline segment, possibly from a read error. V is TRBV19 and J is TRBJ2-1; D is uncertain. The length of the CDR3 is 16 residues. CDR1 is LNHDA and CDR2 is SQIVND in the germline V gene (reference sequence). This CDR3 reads CASSLDLRNSYNEQFF. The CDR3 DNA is TGTGCCAGTAGTTTAGACTTAAGGAACTCCTACAATGAGCAGTTCTTC.

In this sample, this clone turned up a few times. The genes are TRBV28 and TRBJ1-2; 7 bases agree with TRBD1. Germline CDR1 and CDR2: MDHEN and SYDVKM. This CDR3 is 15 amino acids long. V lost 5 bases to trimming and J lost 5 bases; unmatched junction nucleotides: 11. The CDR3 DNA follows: TGTGCCAGCAGTCCTCCCCAGGGGACAGTTTATGGCTACACCTTC. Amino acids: CASSPPQGTVYGYTF.

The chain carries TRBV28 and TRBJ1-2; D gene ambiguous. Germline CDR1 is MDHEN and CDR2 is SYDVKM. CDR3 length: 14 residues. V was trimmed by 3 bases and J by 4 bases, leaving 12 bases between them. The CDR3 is CASSFLGSSYGYTF. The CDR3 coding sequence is TGTGCCAGCAGTTTCTTAGGGTCGAGCTATGGCTACACCTTC.

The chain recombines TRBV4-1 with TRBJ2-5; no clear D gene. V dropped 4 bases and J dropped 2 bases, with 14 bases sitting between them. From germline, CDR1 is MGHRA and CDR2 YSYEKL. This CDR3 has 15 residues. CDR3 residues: CASSPLGRLQETQYF. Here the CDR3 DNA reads TGCGCCAGCAGCCCCCTGGGCCGGTTACAAGAGACCCAGTACTTC.

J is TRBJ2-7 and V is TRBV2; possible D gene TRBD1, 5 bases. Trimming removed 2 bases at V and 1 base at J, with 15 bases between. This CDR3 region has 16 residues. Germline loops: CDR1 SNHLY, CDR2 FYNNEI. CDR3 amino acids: CASSERRGAESYEQYF. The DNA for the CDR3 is TGTGCCAGCAGTGAAAGAAGGGGCGCGGAATCCTACGAGCAGTACTTC.

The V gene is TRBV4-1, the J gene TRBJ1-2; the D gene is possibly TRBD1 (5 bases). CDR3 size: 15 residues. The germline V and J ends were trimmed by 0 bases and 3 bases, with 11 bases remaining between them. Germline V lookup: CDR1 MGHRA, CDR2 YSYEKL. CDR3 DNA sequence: TGCGCCAGCAGCCAAGAGGCGTCGGGGCACTATGGCTACACCTTC. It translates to CASSQEASGHYGYTF.

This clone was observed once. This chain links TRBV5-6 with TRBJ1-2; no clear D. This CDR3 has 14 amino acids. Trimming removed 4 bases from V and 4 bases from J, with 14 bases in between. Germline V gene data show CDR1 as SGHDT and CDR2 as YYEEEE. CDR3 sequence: CASSPLSSLYGYTF. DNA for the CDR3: TGTGCCAGCAGCCCCCTCTCGAGTCTCTATGGCTACACCTTC.

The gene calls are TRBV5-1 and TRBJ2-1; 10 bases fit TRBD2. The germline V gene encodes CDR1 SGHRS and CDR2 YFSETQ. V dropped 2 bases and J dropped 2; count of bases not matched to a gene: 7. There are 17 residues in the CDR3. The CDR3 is CASSFYPSGSPYNEQFF. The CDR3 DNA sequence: TGCGCCAGCAGCTTCTACCCTAGCGGGAGCCCCTACAATGAGCAGTTCTTC. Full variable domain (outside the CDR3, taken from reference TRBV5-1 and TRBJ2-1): KAGVTQTPRYLIKTRGQQVTLSCSPISGHRSVSWYQQTPGQGLQFLFEYFSETQRNKGNFPGRFSGRQFSNSRSEMNVSTLELGDSALYLCASSFYPSGSPYNEQFFGPGTRLTVL.

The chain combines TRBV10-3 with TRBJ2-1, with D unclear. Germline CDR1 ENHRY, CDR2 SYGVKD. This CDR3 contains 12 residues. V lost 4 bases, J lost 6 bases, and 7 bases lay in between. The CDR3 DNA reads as TGTGCCATCAGTGTAGTCGGCAATGAGCAGTTCTTC. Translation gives CAISVVGNEQFF.

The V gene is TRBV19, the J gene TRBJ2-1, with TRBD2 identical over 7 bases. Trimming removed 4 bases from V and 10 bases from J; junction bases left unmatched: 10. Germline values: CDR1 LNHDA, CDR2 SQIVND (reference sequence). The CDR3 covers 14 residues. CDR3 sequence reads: CASSTSGGGGEQFF. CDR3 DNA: TGTGCCAGTAGTACTAGCGGCGGGGGAGGGGAGCAGTTCTTC. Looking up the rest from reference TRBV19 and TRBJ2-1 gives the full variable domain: DGGITQSPKYLFRKEGQNVTLSCEQNLNHDAMYWYRQDPGQGLRLIYYSQIVNDFQKGDIAEGYSVSREKKESFPLTVTSAQKNPTAFYLCASSTSGGGGEQFFGPGTRLTVL.

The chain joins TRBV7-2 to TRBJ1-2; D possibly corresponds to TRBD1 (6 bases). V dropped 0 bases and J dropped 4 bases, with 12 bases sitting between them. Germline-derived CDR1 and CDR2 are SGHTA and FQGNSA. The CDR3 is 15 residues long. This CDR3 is CASSLAGAEGYGYTF. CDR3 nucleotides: TGTGCCAGCAGCTTAGCGGGGGCAGAGGGCTATGGCTACACCTTC.

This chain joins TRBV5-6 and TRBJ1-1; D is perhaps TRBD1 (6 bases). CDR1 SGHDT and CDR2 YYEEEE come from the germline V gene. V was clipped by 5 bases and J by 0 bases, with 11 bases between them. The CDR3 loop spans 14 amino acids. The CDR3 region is CASRDDRLNTEAFF. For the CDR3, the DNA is TGTGCCAGCAGGGATGACAGGCTGAACACTGAAGCTTTCTTT.

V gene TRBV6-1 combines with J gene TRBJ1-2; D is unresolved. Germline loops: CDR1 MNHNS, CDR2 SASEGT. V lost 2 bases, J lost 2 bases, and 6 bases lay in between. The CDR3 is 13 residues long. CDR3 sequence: CASSEYPNYGYTF. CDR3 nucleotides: TGTGCCAGCAGTGAATATCCGAACTATGGCTACACCTTC.

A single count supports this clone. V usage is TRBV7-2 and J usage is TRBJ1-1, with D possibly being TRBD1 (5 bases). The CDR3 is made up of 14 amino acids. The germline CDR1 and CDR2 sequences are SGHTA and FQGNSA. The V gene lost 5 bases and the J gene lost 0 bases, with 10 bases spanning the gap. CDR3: CASSAGLMNTEAFF. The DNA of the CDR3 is TGTGCCAGCAGCGCGGGACTGATGAACACTGAAGCTTTCTTT.

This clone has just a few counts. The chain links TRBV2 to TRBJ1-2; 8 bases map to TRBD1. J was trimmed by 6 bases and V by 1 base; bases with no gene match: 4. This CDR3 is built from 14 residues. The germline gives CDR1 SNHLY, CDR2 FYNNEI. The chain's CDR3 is CASSEGAGGHGYTF. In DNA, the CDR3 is TGTGCCAGCAGTGAAGGGGCAGGGGGCCATGGCTACACCTTC.

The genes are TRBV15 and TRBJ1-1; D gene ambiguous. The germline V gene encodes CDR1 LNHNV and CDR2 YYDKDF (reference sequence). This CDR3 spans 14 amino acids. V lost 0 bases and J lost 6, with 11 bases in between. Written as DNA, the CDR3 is TGTGCCACCAGCAGAGATCGGGGTGGGGCTGAAGCTTTCTTT. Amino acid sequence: CATSRDRGGAEAFF. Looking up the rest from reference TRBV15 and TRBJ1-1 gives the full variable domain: DAMVIQNPRYQVTQFGKPVTLSCSQTLNHNVMYWYQQKSSQAPKLLFHYYDKDFNNEADTPDNFQSRRPNTSFCFLDIRSPGLGDTAMYLCATSRDRGGAEAFFGQGTRLTVV.